One sample yielded the 7 T cell receptor beta chains listed below, sequenced in a study of blood T cell repertoires in COVID-19. Profiling relied on immunoSEQ multiplex PCR, and the TCRdb table lists in-frame clones only, not all of them. The table records 200,000 to 250,000 clones, approximately 85% of them present only once. Sequencing used peripheral blood. All receptors derive from a man over 45 with COVID-19, enrolled during active disease.

There are a few counts of this clone. This chain joins TRBV14 and TRBJ2-2; D ambiguous. Trimming took 0 bases from V and 6 from J, leaving 5 bases between them. The germline V gene encodes CDR1 SGHDN and CDR2 FVKESK. This CDR3 spans 13 amino acids. This CDR3 is CASSQDLSGELFF. DNA of the CDR3: TGTGCCAGCAGCCAAGATCTCTCCGGGGAGCTGTTTTTT.

Notes on this clone: This same CDR3 is encoded by further DNA sequences in the sample. The V gene is TRBV18, the J gene TRBJ1-4; possible D gene TRBD1, 5 bases. Germline V gene lookup returns CDR1 KGHSH and CDR2 LQKENI. The ends were cut back, 2 bases at V and 8 bases at J, with 9 bases in the middle. This CDR3 has 13 residues. This CDR3 reads CASSPGQGEKLFF. CDR3 DNA: TGTGCCAGCTCACCAGGGCAGGGCGAAAAACTGTTTTTT.

The chain couples TRBV15 to TRBJ2-7; weak D call: TRBD1 (5 bases). The CDR3 extends over 14 amino acids. V was trimmed by 1 base and J by 6 bases, leaving 13 bases between them. Germline assignment: CDR1 LNHNV and CDR2 YYDKDF (reference sequence). CDR3 nucleotide sequence: TGTGCCACCAGCAGAGCCCTCCTGGGGCCCGAGCAGTACTTC. Encoded protein: CATSRALLGPEQYF.

The V and J genes are TRBV4-2 and TRBJ1-2, with D possibly matching TRBD1 (6 bases). Germline CDR1 LGHNA, CDR2 YNFKEQ. The ends were cut back, 0 bases at V and 8 bases at J, with 13 bases in the middle. CDR3 length equals 14 residues. DNA of the CDR3: TGTGCCAGCAGCCAAGATGCAGGGGTGCAGGGCTACACCTTC. Protein sequence: CASSQDAGVQGYTF.

J is TRBJ2-7 and V is TRBV6-2 or TRBV6-3; D possibly corresponds to TRBD2 (6 bases). Germline lookup yields CDR1 MNHEY and CDR2 SVGEGT. CDR3 length: 15 residues. V was shortened by 5 bases and J by 2 bases, with 16 bases between the two germline ends. As DNA, the CDR3 is TGTGCCAGCAGTGCCGGCGGGATTTTCACCTACGAGCAGTACTTC. The encoded protein is CASSAGGIFTYEQYF.

The chain combines TRBV28 with TRBJ2-7; 9 bases are shared with TRBD1. V dropped 6 bases and J dropped 1; count of bases not matched to a gene: 4. The CDR3 covers 14 residues. Germline V gene data show CDR1 as MDHEN and CDR2 as SYDVKM. CDR3 in amino acids: CASRPGQGSYEQYF. The CDR3 DNA reads TGTGCCAGCAGGCCGGGACAGGGTTCCTACGAGCAGTACTTC.

The J gene is TRBJ2-7, the V gene TRBV12-3 or TRBV12-4; perhaps TRBD1 as D (5 bases). Trimming shortened V by 4 bases and J by 3 bases, and 10 bases separated the two germline ends. The CDR3 totals 13 residues. CDR3 nucleotide sequence: TGTGCCAGCAGTTCTTCAGGGATCTACGAGCAGTACTTC. It specifies CASSSSGIYEQYF.